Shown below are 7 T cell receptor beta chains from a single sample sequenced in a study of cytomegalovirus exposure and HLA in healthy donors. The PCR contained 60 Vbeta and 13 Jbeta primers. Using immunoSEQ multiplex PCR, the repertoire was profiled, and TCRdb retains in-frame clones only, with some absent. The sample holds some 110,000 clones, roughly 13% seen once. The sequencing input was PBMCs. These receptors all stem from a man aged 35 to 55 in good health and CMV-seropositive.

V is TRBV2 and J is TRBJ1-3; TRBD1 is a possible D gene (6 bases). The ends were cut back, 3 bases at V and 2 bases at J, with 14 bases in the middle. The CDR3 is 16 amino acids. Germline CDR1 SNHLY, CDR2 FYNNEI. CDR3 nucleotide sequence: TGTGCCAGCAGTGATGACAGGACGAATACTGGAAACACCATATATTTT. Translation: CASSDDRTNTGNTIYF.

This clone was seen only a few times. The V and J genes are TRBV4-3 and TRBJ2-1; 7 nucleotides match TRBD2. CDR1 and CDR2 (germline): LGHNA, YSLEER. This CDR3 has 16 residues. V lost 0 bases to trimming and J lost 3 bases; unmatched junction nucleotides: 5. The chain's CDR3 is CASSQDSASGYNEQFF. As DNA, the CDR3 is TGCGCCAGCAGCCAAGATTCGGCTAGCGGCTACAATGAGCAGTTCTTC.

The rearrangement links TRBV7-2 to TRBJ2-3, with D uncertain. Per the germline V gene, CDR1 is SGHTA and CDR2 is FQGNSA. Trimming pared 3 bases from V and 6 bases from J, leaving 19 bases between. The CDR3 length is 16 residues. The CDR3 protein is CASSLATTTPGDTQYF. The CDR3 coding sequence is TGTGCCAGCAGCTTGGCCACTACTACGCCTGGGGATACGCAGTATTTT.

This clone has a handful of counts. The CDR3 loop is CASSPRTSGTYEQYF. CDR3 sequence (DNA): TGTGCCAGCAGCCCCCGGACTAGCGGAACCTACGAGCAGTACTTC. This sequence joins TRBV7-2 and TRBJ2-7, with TRBD2 identical over 10 bases. V lost 5 bases, J lost 2 bases, and 6 bases stayed unmatched. CDR1 and CDR2 (germline): SGHTA, FQGNSA. This CDR3 is built from 15 residues.

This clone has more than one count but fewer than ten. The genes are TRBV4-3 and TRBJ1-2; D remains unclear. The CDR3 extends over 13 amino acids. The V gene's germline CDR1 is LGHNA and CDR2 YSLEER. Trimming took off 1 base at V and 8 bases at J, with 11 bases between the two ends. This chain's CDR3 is CASSQVGVEGYTF. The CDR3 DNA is TGCGCCAGCAGCCAAGTGGGTGTGGAGGGCTACACCTTC.

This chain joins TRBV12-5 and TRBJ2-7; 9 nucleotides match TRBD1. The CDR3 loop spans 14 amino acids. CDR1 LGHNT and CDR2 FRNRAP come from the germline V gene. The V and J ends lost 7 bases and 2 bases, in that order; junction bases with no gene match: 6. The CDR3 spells CASVPGTGTYEQYF. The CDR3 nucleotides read TGTGCTAGTGTTCCCGGGACAGGGACCTACGAGCAGTACTTC.

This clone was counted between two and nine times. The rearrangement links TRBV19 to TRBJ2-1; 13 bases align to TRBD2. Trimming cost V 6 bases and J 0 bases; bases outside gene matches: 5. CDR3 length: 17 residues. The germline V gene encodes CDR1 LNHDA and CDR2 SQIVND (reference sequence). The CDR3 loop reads CASSLGLAGSSYNEQFF. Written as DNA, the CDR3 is TGTGCCAGTAGCCTGGGACTAGCGGGGAGCTCCTACAATGAGCAGTTCTTC.